This TCR beta chain was found in a study of blood T cell repertoires in COVID-19. Study-level information: Sites in the United States, Italy and Spain provided acute and convalescent COVID-19 samples. T cells, B-cell-depleted T cells, or PBMCs provided the cDNA or gDNA that served as material.

V was clipped by 4 bases and J by 10 bases; unmatched bases: 8. The CDR3 is 15 amino acids. CDR1 is SGHRS and CDR2 is YFSETQ in the germline V gene. TCRdb keeps only in-frame clones here, not all; method: immunoSEQ multiplex PCR. There are some 350,000 clones in the sample; around nine tenths occur only once, and roughly 3% lies in the top ten. The specimen was peripheral blood. This clonotype was sampled from a young woman who had recovered from COVID-19. The chain carries TRBV5-1 and TRBJ2-1; the match to TRBD2 covers 13 bases. CDR3 sequence reads: CASSPTSGRTGEQFF. In nucleotides, the CDR3 is TGCGCCAGCAGCCCGACTAGCGGGAGGACGGGGGAGCAGTTCTTC.